Listed below are T cell receptor beta chains from one sample, sequenced in a study of blood T cells in healthy people across ages. TCRdb ran MiXCR on the 5' RACE reads and lists one entry per CDR3 protein. The sample has some 1.7 million distinct CDR3 sequences; 28% are singletons. Sequences were obtained from blood. These receptors came from a woman in her twenties or thirties in good health. CDR3s include the opening cysteine and the closing phenylalanine or tryptophan.

v_call cdr3_aa
TRBV5-1 CASSAIAGPYNEQFF
TRBV2 CATTGERETQYF
TRBV6-6 CASRQLAGGGDTQYF
TRBV12-5 CASGLGLSSSYEQYF
TRBV4-1 CASSLTQGGGASSTDTQYF
TRBV29-1 CSAPGQGGNGYTF
TRBV10-3 CAISEFASSNNEQFF
TRBV28 CASRNTGGVEQYF
TRBV7-8 CASSFLAGGPVNEQFF
TRBV20-1 CSAPGQGNSPLHF
TRBV5-1 CASSSRSGDSYNEQFF
TRBV11-3 CASSTRKNTKAFF
TRBV11-2 CASSTGTAKETQYF
TRBV7-9 CASSFRQSIYEQYF
TRBV7-2 CASSLVWPASETQYF
TRBV5-1 CASMGGLAGTGELFF
TRBV11-2 CASSLGSGAGQPQHF
TRBV5-1 CASSLGHGTYEQYF
TRBV5-1 CASSRGRTGGYNEQVF
TRBV30 CAWGTGMDEQYF
TRBV7-2 CASSQERGSSTDTQYF
TRBV20-1 CSAALPTRDLSGTNVLTF
TRBV4-1 CASSQEHAYNEQFF
TRBV12-3/TRBV12-4 CASRYGVGYDQYF
TRBV9 CTSSAQEVPYNEQFF
TRBV20-1 CSARDQGNGNLAYGYTF
TRBV24-1 CATSDPMGEQFF
TRBV5-6 CASSLGVVDEQFF
TRBV20-1 CSATSGKNIQYF
TRBV10-3 CAISDSGVVGNEQFF
TRBV6-1 CASSGIPSAATAGEAFF
TRBV20-1 CSAKGLVNTEAFF
TRBV6-2/TRBV6-3 CASSSRLAGVYNEQFF
TRBV12-3/TRBV12-4 CASSPGGGQGSNEQFF
TRBV5-1 CASTQISNFRQLTEAFF
TRBV10-2 CASSDFTGAVFF
TRBV7-9 CASSPTSGASLEQYF
TRBV30 CAWSVSHYEQYF
TRBV12-3/TRBV12-4 CASTAGGLAGSTDTQYF
TRBV7-9 CASSGQGGSLSEQYF
TRBV9 CASSVFSSGETQYF
TRBV11-2 CASSRWDRLNIQYF
TRBV4-1 CASSQGLAGAFYERYF
TRBV7-2 CASSFGGMSDTQYF
TRBV28 CASSYTSGRYEQYF
TRBV2 CAGSEAPLSPLHF
TRBV6-2/TRBV6-3 CASSPTGPSNQPQHF
TRBV5-1 CASSLGDVSGANVLTF
TRBV20-1 CSARQGRSTDTQYF
TRBV4-2 CASSPWRGRTGELFF
TRBV7-9 CASSLARAYNEQFF